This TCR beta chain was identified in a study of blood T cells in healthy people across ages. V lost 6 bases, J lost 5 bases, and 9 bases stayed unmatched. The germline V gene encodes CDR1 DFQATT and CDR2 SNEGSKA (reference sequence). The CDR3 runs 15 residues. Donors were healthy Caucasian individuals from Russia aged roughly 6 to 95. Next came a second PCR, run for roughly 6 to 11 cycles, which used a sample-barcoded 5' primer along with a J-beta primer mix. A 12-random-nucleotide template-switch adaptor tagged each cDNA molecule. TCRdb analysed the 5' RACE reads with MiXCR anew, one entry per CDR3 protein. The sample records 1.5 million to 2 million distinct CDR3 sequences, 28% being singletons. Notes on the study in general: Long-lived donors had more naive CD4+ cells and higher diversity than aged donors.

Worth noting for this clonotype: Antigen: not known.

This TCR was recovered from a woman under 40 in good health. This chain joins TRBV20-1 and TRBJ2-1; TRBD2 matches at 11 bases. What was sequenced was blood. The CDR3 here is CSAINQLAGDNEQFF. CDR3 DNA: TGCAGTGCGATCAACCAACTAGCGGGGGACAATGAGCAGTTCTTC.